The table lists the clone carrying this T cell receptor (beta chain) with many counts. What it recognizes is unknown. RNA was extracted from bulk tissue without any cell sorting. The library came from three nested PCR rounds adapted from ARM-PCR protocols. TCRdb independently ran MiXCR on the multiplex PCR reads; one entry per CDR3 protein. Among 95,000 to 150,000 distinct CDR3 sequences listed, about 66% were seen once. The data were taken from a study of tumor and adjacent non-tumor tissue in lung cancer. The wider study: Stage I to III disease affected 9 to 10 men and roughly 5 women aged about 31 to 80. Study-level points and caveats: Significantly higher TCR diversity was found in tumor than normal lung. Normal lung showed higher cumulative top 100 clone frequency than tumor.

The sequencing sample was made of lung tumor tissue. This receptor was identified in a man aged 25-45 years with non-small cell lung cancer.

The CDR3 DNA reads as TGCAGCGTCAGATCGACAAACTACGAGCAGTACTTC. Its translation: CSVRSTNYEQYF. V usage is TRBV29-1 and J usage is TRBJ2-7; D ambiguous. Germline V gives CDR1 SQVTM, CDR2 ANQGSEA. The germline V and J ends were trimmed by 6 bases and 3 bases, with 12 bases remaining between them. The CDR3 length is 12 residues.